This TCR beta chain derives from a study of cytomegalovirus exposure and HLA in healthy donors. The study, taken as a whole, reports: Further analysis, carried out later, found HLA-associated TCR beta chains more clonally expanded than equally common other chains. Later work found that TCR association rates differed between HLA loci; DRB1 had the most and HLA-C the fewest. Association with HLA alleles at 0.05 false discovery rate was found for around 17,000 TCR beta sequences in a later analysis. No immune exposure information besides CMV serostatus was available.

V lost 0 bases, J lost 2 bases, and 6 bases stayed unmatched. This CDR3 region has 17 residues. The germline V gene encodes CDR1 LNHNV and CDR2 YYDKDF (reference sequence). 13 Jbeta primers and 60 Vbeta primers were used for the PCR. Assay used: immunoSEQ multiplex PCR; TCRdb lists only in-frame clones, some missing. The sample comprises 200,000 or so clones, over 75% of which are singletons, and 3% to 4% rests with the top ten. Comment on this clone: The antigen is not known.

Sequences were obtained from PBMCs. The sequence derives from a man in his fifties in good health and CMV-seronegative. The rearrangement joins TRBV15 to TRBJ1-2; 10 bases line up with TRBD1. The CDR3 coding sequence is TGTGCCACCAGCAGAGATCGTCGGGGACAGGGGAACTATGGCTACACCTTC. Protein product: CATSRDRRGQGNYGYTF.